Listed here are 3 T cell receptor beta chains from one sample, sequenced in a study of beta chain features in type 1 diabetes. Since all of the isolated RNA was reverse transcribed, expressed TCRB transcripts were what got sequenced. Profiling relied on immunoSEQ multiplex PCR, and the TCRdb table lists in-frame clones only, not all of them. The data contain 350,000 to 450,000 clones, approximately 15% of them singletons. Sequencing was performed on naive CD4+ T cells from blood. The source is a young man in good health.

This clone was seen a few times. The chain has TRBV5-4 and TRBJ2-1; 12 nucleotides line up with TRBD2. CDR3 length: 15 residues. After removal of 4 bases from V and 9 bases from J, the junction contained 8 bases not matched to a gene. CDR1 SGHNT and CDR2 YYREEE come from the germline V gene (reference sequence). The DNA of the CDR3 is TGTGCCAGCAGCCTAGGACTAGCGGGAACTAGTGAGCAGTTCTTC. This translates into CASSLGLAGTSEQFF.

This clone was counted many times. V usage is TRBV30 and J usage is TRBJ2-1; D call uncertain. CDR3 length equals 13 residues. Trimming pared 4 bases from V and 2 bases from J, leaving 9 bases between. Germline V CDR1 and CDR2: GTSNPN, SVGIG (reference sequence). CDR3 bases: TGTGCCTGGACCGATGGGCCCTACAATGAGCAGTTCTTC. It encodes CAWTDGPYNEQFF.

The CDR3 loop reads CASSSLGGSTDTQYF. As DNA, the CDR3 is TGTGCCAGCAGCTCCCTCGGCGGGAGTACAGATACGCAGTATTTT. The rearrangement uses TRBV7-8 and TRBJ2-3; 7 bases map to TRBD2. V lost 4 bases and J lost 3; bases outside the gene matches: 7. Germline V gene sequence: CDR1 SGHVS, CDR2 FQNEAQ. The CDR3 runs to 15 residues.